These 14 T cell receptor beta chains were sequenced from one sample in a study of Graves' ophthalmopathy and Graves' hyperthyroidism. RNA served as the template for amplifying TCR beta CDR3 regions. After a first-round RT-PCR with HTBI primers, a second-round multiplex PCR was run. Each CDR3 protein is one row after TCRdb ran MiXCR on the multiplex PCR reads. Of 200,000 to 300,000 distinct CDR3 sequences detected, roughly 50% appear once; the ten largest clones hold about half. The material sequenced was peripheral blood. These receptors came from an adult man with Graves' ophthalmopathy.

The J gene is TRBJ2-5, the V gene TRBV5-7; no definite D call. Being an ORF, TRBV5-7 has a function that is uncertain. V was clipped by 0 bases and J by 5 bases, with 14 bases between them. The CDR3 length is 15 residues. CDR3 residues: CASSLAGVGTETQYF. The CDR3 DNA sequence: TGTGCCAGCAGCTTGGCCGGCGTGGGTACGGAGACCCAGTACTTC.

This clonotype was seen only a few times. V is TRBV5-5 and J is TRBJ1-2; D is ambiguous. V was trimmed by 1 base and J by 2 bases, leaving 9 bases between them. In germline, CDR1 is SGHKS, CDR2 YYEKEE (reference sequence). CDR3 length: 14 residues. The CDR3 sequence: CASSLTTVNYGYTF. Here the CDR3 DNA reads TGTGCCAGCAGCTTGACGACGGTGAACTATGGCTACACCTTC.

Turning to this clonotype: Germline and junction disagree at one end, which may indicate a read error. The V gene is TRBV2, the J gene TRBJ2-7; TRBD1 matches 8 bases. Germline V gene lookup returns CDR1 SNHLY and CDR2 FYNNEI. This CDR3 spans 14 amino acids. CDR3 DNA: TGTGCCACCAGTTTCCGGGACAGGAGACCCGAGCAGTACTTC. Encoded protein: CATSFRDRRPEQYF.

The CDR3 sequence is CASRPPAGTEAFF. The CDR3 coding sequence is TGTGCCAGTCGCCCCCCCGCGGGAACTGAAGCTTTCTTT. The V gene is TRBV7-9, the J gene TRBJ1-1; no definite D call. V was shortened by 9 bases and J by 5 bases, with 16 bases between the two germline ends. Germline CDR1 SEHNR, CDR2 FQNEAQ (reference sequence). The CDR3 loop spans 13 amino acids.

In regard to this clonotype: Relative to the germline gene, one junction end is altered; a read error may explain this. V gene TRBV7-6 combines with J gene TRBJ1-1, with D unresolved. Germline V gives CDR1 SGHVS, CDR2 FNYEAQ. CDR3 size: 12 residues. The CDR3 region is CVSSGRFNEAFF. CDR3 in DNA: TGTGTCAGCAGCGGACGGTTTAATGAAGCTTTCTTT.

The CDR3 is CSASPTGAINQPQHF. CDR3 DNA sequence: TGCAGTGCTAGTCCGACAGGGGCCATTAATCAGCCCCAGCATTTT. J is TRBJ1-5 and V is TRBV20-1, with 8 nucleotides matching TRBD1. CDR3 length: 15 residues. J lost 4 bases, V lost 3 bases, and 8 bases had no gene match. The germline V gene has CDR1 DFQATT and CDR2 SNEGSKA (reference sequence).

This clonotype appeared a few times. This chain connects TRBV5-5 to TRBJ2-5; either TRBD1 or TRBD2 may fit D (5 bases each). V was clipped by 3 bases and J by 5 bases, with 17 bases between them. Germline lookup yields CDR1 SGHKS and CDR2 YYEKEE (reference sequence). The CDR3 length is 15 residues. The CDR3, as DNA: TGTGCCAGCAGCTATGATGGCAGGGAGAGGGAGACCCAGTACTTC. This translates into CASSYDGRERETQYF.

This clonotype was found a few times. The chain links TRBV20-1 to TRBJ1-2, with TRBD1 as a possible D gene (6 bases). Germline V gene lookup returns CDR1 DFQATT and CDR2 SNEGSKA (reference sequence). Trimming took off 0 bases at V and 3 bases at J, with 14 bases between the two ends. The CDR3 runs to 15 residues. The CDR3 coding sequence is TGCAGTGCTAGAGATTCGGCAGGGGCGCACTATGGCTACACCTTC. It encodes CSARDSAGAHYGYTF.

The genes are TRBV20-1 and TRBJ1-6; 9 bases fit TRBD1. This CDR3 has 15 amino acids. The junction had 3 bases not matched to a gene; V was cut back by 0 bases and J by 6 bases. The V gene's germline CDR1 is DFQATT and CDR2 SNEGSKA (reference sequence). The CDR3 loop reads CSARDGTGLNSPLHF. CDR3 bases: TGCAGTGCTAGAGACGGGACAGGGCTTAATTCACCCCTCCACTTT.

A note on this clonotype: Lacking the conserved final phenylalanine or tryptophan, this CDR3 likely reflects a read error. This rearrangement joins TRBV15 to TRBJ1-2, with D possibly matching TRBD1 (5 bases). Trimming took 3 bases from V and 6 from J, leaving 17 bases between them. CDR1 is LNHNV and CDR2 is YYDKDF in the germline V gene (reference sequence). The CDR3 is 15 amino acids. The CDR3 DNA follows: TGTGCCACCAGCAGGGGTTTTTCAGGGAGGGATGGCTACACCCTC. This encodes CATSRGFSGRDGYTL.

V gene TRBV24-1 combines with J gene TRBJ2-5; D is possibly TRBD1 (6 bases). Germline CDR1 KGHDR, CDR2 SFDVKD. The V and J ends lost 5 bases and 6 bases respectively, with 12 bases between them. The CDR3 loop spans 13 amino acids. The CDR3 coding sequence is TGTGCCACCAGTGGTTCACAGGGCAAGACCCAGTACTTC. Translation gives CATSGSQGKTQYF.

This clonotype appeared a few times. The genes are TRBV20-1 and TRBJ1-2; D may be TRBD1 (6 bases). The CDR3 has 11 amino acids. The V gene lost 8 bases and the J gene lost 4 bases, with 11 bases spanning the gap. Germline assignment: CDR1 DFQATT and CDR2 SNEGSKA (reference sequence). The CDR3 region is CSPGGPYGYTF. The CDR3 coding sequence is TGCAGTCCGGGGGGGCCCTATGGCTACACCTTC.

This clonotype was detected only a few times. The chain recombines TRBV10-3 with TRBJ2-7; either TRBD1 or TRBD2 may supply D (7 bases each). The CDR3 length is 15 residues. Germline-derived CDR1 and CDR2 are ENHRY and SYGVKD. V shed 1 base and J shed 6 bases, with 16 bases lying between them. CDR3 region: CAISEFYRGGGEQYF. For the CDR3, the DNA is TGTGCCATCAGTGAGTTCTACAGGGGCGGGGGCGAGCAGTACTTC.

The rearrangement links TRBV10-2 to TRBJ2-7; D is unclear. This CDR3 comprises 12 residues. The V gene's germline CDR1 is WSHSY and CDR2 SAAADI. Trimming pared 2 bases from V and 5 bases from J, leaving 7 bases between. The CDR3 spells CASSEGVNEQYF. The CDR3 region has the DNA TGCGCCAGCAGTGAGGGCGTGAACGAGCAGTACTTC.